The clone carrying this T cell receptor (beta chain) was picked up one time. What it recognizes is unknown. CDR1 is MNHNY and CDR2 is SVGAGI in the germline V gene (reference sequence). This CDR3 comprises 14 residues. The V and J ends lost 7 bases and 0 bases respectively, with 12 bases between them. This entry comes from a study of OX40 agonist ivuxolimab in advanced cancers. Method: immunoSEQ multiplex PCR; TCRdb's copy keeps in-frame clones and lacks some. The sample includes some 60,000 clones, more than 85% seen only once; the top ten take roughly 4%. Study-level points and caveats: Dosing at 0.1 to 3.0 mg/kg was accompanied by clonal expansion of CD4+ and CD8+ blood T cells by week 6.

This clonotype was sampled from an adult with an advanced solid tumor such as melanoma, head and neck, liver or kidney cancer. This specimen was CD4+ or CD8+ T cells sorted from blood, taken in a trial of the OX40 agonist ivuxolimab. V gene TRBV6-6 combines with J gene TRBJ1-1; possibly TRBD1 for D (5 bases). The CDR3 sequence is CASIPGRMNTEAFF. As DNA, the CDR3 is TGTGCCAGCATCCCGGGACGGATGAACACTGAAGCTTTCTTT.